The next 2 T cell receptor beta chains were all read from a single sample in a study of T cells in Graves' hyperthyroidism and ophthalmopathy. Researchers amplified the TCR beta CDR3 regions from RNA transcripts. Researchers ran a first-round RT-PCR on the TCR CDR3 using the HTBI primer set. TCRdb used MiXCR to reprocess the multiplex PCR reads, holding one entry per CDR3 protein. Here the sample spans roughly 510,000 distinct CDR3 sequences, roughly 20% being singletons. The sequenced material came from blood. The receptors shown here come from a man between 18 and 35 years old with Graves' hyperthyroidism.

Many counts were recorded for this clonotype. This chain uses TRBV10-3 with TRBJ1-5, with 9 bases that match TRBD1. Germline V lookup: CDR1 ENHRY, CDR2 SYGVKD. The V and J ends lost 3 bases and 2 bases, in that order; junction bases with no gene match: 8. The CDR3 runs to 17 residues. CDR3 nucleotides: TGTGCCATCAGTGAATCACAGGGGGCTTATGGCAATCAGCCCCAGCATTTT. It translates to CAISESQGAYGNQPQHF.

This chain links TRBV20-1 with TRBJ1-5, with a possible D match to TRBD1 (5 bases). Deletions cut 1 base from V and 6 bases from J, with 13 bases between. This CDR3 comprises 14 residues. Germline assignment: CDR1 DFQATT and CDR2 SNEGSKA (reference sequence). The CDR3 DNA reads as TGCAGTGCTAGAGGCCAGGGATTAATTCAGCCCCAGCATTTT. This gives the protein CSARGQGLIQPQHF.